The 21 T cell receptor beta chains below come from one sample, sequenced in a study of CD8 T cells in Susac syndrome (dated 2019 in TCRdb). Library generation was performed with the immunoSEQ multiplex PCR assay. RNA was extracted using the RNeasy kit, and roughly 0.5 to 1 microgram was reverse transcribed with random hexamers. TCRdb redid the processing of the public reads, applying fastp at Q25 and MiXCR, and retained in-frame beta chains. When rows share a CDR3 protein, they turn into one entry using the most common DNA and genes. Present in this sample are more than 100,000 distinct CDR3 sequences, just under 95% of which were seen just once. Around 0.28% of the sample is in the top ten clones. Sequenced material: CD8+ T cells from PBMCs. The receptors shown here come from a human donor with Susac syndrome.

V gene TRBV4-1 combines with J gene TRBJ2-1; 8 bases align to TRBD2. J was trimmed by 10 bases and V by 3 bases; bases with no gene match: 8. Germline CDR1 and CDR2: MGHRA and YSYEKL. The CDR3 consists of 14 residues. In DNA form, the CDR3 reads TGCGCCAGCAGCCACGAGGGGACTAGAGAAGAGCAGTTCTTC. Residues: CASSHEGTREEQFF.

The V call is TRBV7-6, the J call TRBJ2-3, with D tentatively TRBD1 (6 bases). The V and J ends lost 0 bases and 6 bases respectively, with 10 bases between them. This CDR3 region has 14 residues. From germline, CDR1 is SGHVS and CDR2 FNYEAQ. Here the CDR3 reads CASSLADRLDTQYF. CDR3 sequence (DNA): TGTGCCAGCAGCTTAGCGGACAGACTCGATACGCAGTATTTT. Drawing the rest from reference TRBV7-6 and TRBJ2-3, the complete variable domain is GAGVSQSPRYKVTKRGQDVALRCDPISGHVSLYWYRQALGQGPEFLTYFNYEAQQDKSGLPNDRFSAERPEGSISTLTIQRTEQRDSAMYRCASSLADRLDTQYFGPGTRLTVL.

V gene TRBV2 combines with J gene TRBJ1-1; unclear D gene. This CDR3 is built from 14 residues. Trimming removed 4 bases from V and 1 base from J, with 10 bases in between. The germline gives CDR1 SNHLY, CDR2 FYNNEI. The CDR3 DNA follows: TGTGCCAGCAGTGCCGCAGGCGGGAACACTGAAGCTTTCTTT. Protein product: CASSAAGGNTEAFF.

The table lists this clonotype with a count of one. The rearrangement links TRBV9 to TRBJ2-5; TRBD1 matches 8 bases. CDR3 size: 13 residues. V dropped 2 bases and J dropped 4; count of bases not matched to a gene: 1. Germline loops: CDR1 SGDLS, CDR2 YYNGEE. CDR3 nucleotide sequence: TGTGCCAGCAGCGTTACAGGGGGAGAGACCCAGTACTTC. Translating gives CASSVTGGETQYF.

The chain employs TRBV9 and TRBJ2-3, with D perhaps matching TRBD1 or TRBD2 (5 bases each). V lost 3 bases, J lost 7 bases, and 18 bases lay in between. Germline V gives CDR1 SGDLS, CDR2 YYNGEE. This CDR3 has 15 residues. The CDR3 coding sequence is TGTGCCAGCAGCGACCTCCGGGGACCCGTGAATACGCAGTATTTT. Protein sequence: CASSDLRGPVNTQYF.

This chain connects TRBV4-3 to TRBJ1-1; D not resolved. The CDR3 spans 17 residues. CDR1 and CDR2 (germline): LGHNA, YSLEER. Trimming removed 0 bases from V and 4 bases from J, with 18 bases in between. The CDR3, as DNA: TGCGCCAGCAGCCAAGACAGTTCCCACGGGGAGAGCACTGAAGCTTTCTTT. Translating gives CASSQDSSHGESTEAFF.

The J gene is TRBJ2-3, the V gene TRBV20-1; 7 bases agree with TRBD2. Germline lookup yields CDR1 DFQATT and CDR2 SNEGSKA (reference sequence). Trimming removed 0 bases from V and 0 bases from J; junction bases left unmatched: 6. The length of the CDR3 is 16 residues. CDR3 loop: CSARDQDGGSTDTQYF. The CDR3 coding sequence is TGCAGTGCTAGAGATCAGGACGGGGGGAGCACAGATACGCAGTATTTT.

The V gene is TRBV20-1, the J gene TRBJ2-7, with D perhaps matching TRBD2 (5 bases). The CDR3 is 13 residues long. Germline values: CDR1 DFQATT, CDR2 SNEGSKA (reference sequence). Trimming shortened V by 1 base and J by 3 bases, and 10 bases separated the two germline ends. For the CDR3, the DNA is TGCAGTGCTAGAGTCCCTGAGGGCTACGAGCAGTACTTC. It codes for CSARVPEGYEQYF.

The rearrangement links TRBV29-1 to TRBJ2-7, with TRBD2 matching over 7 bases. Germline-derived CDR1 and CDR2 are SQVTM and ANQGSEA. The CDR3 loop spans 13 amino acids. V was clipped by 3 bases and J by 2 bases; unmatched bases: 4. As DNA, the CDR3 is TGCAGCGTTGAGAGCGGGGTCCCCTACGAGCAGTACTTC. Protein sequence: CSVESGVPYEQYF.

This clonotype was counted once. The chain uses TRBV20-1 and TRBJ1-1, with a tentative D call TRBD1 (5 bases). The germline CDR1 and CDR2 sequences are DFQATT and SNEGSKA (reference sequence). Trimming left V 6 bases short and J 7 bases short, with 15 bases between. This CDR3 is 12 amino acids long. The DNA for the CDR3 is TGCAGTGCCGGGGACGGACGCGTTGAAGCTTTCTTT. Protein product: CSAGDGRVEAFF.

This chain joins TRBV9 and TRBJ2-1; 7 bases align to TRBD2. CDR3 length equals 15 residues. V shed 1 base and J 5 bases; nucleotides not matched to a gene: 6. Germline CDR1 reads SGDLS; CDR2 reads YYNGEE. The CDR3 loop is CASSVSGAYNNEQFF. The CDR3 region has the DNA TGTGCCAGCAGCGTAAGCGGGGCGTACAACAATGAGCAGTTCTTC.

The rearrangement uses TRBV5-6 and TRBJ1-2; possibly TRBD1 for D (5 bases). This CDR3 has 13 residues. Trimming removed 4 bases from V and 3 bases from J, with 10 bases in between. CDR1 and CDR2 from the germline V gene are SGHDT and YYEEEE. The CDR3 reads CASSHGTDYGYTF. CDR3 DNA sequence: TGTGCCAGCAGCCATGGGACGGACTATGGCTACACCTTC.

The chain combines TRBV5-6 with TRBJ2-6, with 8 bases aligning to TRBD1. V shed 3 bases and J 4 bases; nucleotides not matched to a gene: 0. The CDR3 contains 14 residues. Per the germline V gene, CDR1 is SGHDT and CDR2 is YYEEEE. The CDR3 coding sequence is TGTGCCAGCAGCTGGACAGGGGGGGCCAACGTCCTGACTTTC. Translated: CASSWTGGANVLTF.

The chain uses TRBV27 and TRBJ2-5; TRBD1 might be the D (6 bases). Germline V CDR1 and CDR2: MNHEY, SMNVEV (reference sequence). The CDR3 length is 13 residues. The V gene lost 5 bases and the J gene lost 7 bases, with 14 bases spanning the gap. The DNA of the CDR3 is TGTGCCAGCAGTCCCGACAGGACGGGGACCCAGTACTTC. It specifies CASSPDRTGTQYF.

CDR3 sequence reads: CASSLGVMEFF. The DNA of the CDR3 is TGTGCCAGCAGCTTAGGGGTGATGGAGTTCTTC. The V and J genes are TRBV7-2 and TRBJ2-1; no clear D. Germline V gives CDR1 SGHTA, CDR2 FQGNSA. This CDR3 has 11 amino acids. V dropped 1 base and J dropped 14 bases, with 9 bases sitting between them. The full variable domain, with the rest looked up from reference TRBV7-2 and TRBJ2-1, is GAGVSQSPSNKVTEKGKDVELRCDPISGHTALYWYRQSLGQGLEFLIYFQGNSAPDKSGLPSDRFSAERTGGSVSTLTIQRTQQEDSAVYLCASSLGVMEFFGPGTRLTVL.

The chain recombines TRBV7-9 with TRBJ1-4; D is unresolved. V was clipped by 4 bases and J by 4 bases, with 16 bases between them. CDR3 length: 16 amino acids. The germline V gene has CDR1 SEHNR and CDR2 FQNEAQ (reference sequence). The DNA of the CDR3 is TGTGCCAGCAGCTACGACTTACAGTTGGGTAATGAAAAACTGTTTTTT. It is translated as CASSYDLQLGNEKLFF.

This sequence joins TRBV12-3 or TRBV12-4 and TRBJ2-7; TRBD1 agrees at 7 bases. Trimming at V came to 4 bases and at J to 3 bases, leaving 0 bases not matched to a gene. The CDR3 has 12 amino acids. DNA for the CDR3: TGTGCCAGCAGTTGGGACAGCTACGAGCAGTACTTC. As protein: CASSWDSYEQYF.

The V call is TRBV20-1, the J call TRBJ2-3; TRBD2 matches 8 bases. The CDR3 covers 17 residues. Germline CDR1 DFQATT, CDR2 SNEGSKA (reference sequence). The V segment lost 0 bases and the J segment 0 bases; nucleotides outside the gene matches: 8. The CDR3 DNA sequence: TGCAGTGCTAGAGACCAAGCGGGGGCTCCTAGCACAGATACGCAGTATTTT. Translation: CSARDQAGAPSTDTQYF.

This clonotype has a single count. The chain links TRBV20-1 to TRBJ1-2; 8 nucleotides line up with TRBD1. The germline gives CDR1 DFQATT, CDR2 SNEGSKA (reference sequence). With 6 bases clipped from V and 7 bases from J, the junction kept 7 bases outside the gene matches. This CDR3 comprises 12 residues. The DNA of the CDR3 is TGCAGTGCCCTCGACAGGGGTGGTGGCTACACCTTC. It encodes CSALDRGGGYTF.

This chain links TRBV6-5 with TRBJ2-7, with D hard to call. V was shortened by 10 bases and J by 3 bases, with 22 bases between the two germline ends. The germline CDR1 and CDR2 sequences are MNHEY and SVGAGI. The CDR3 is 15 residues long. CDR3 in DNA: TGTGCCACCCTCCGGGCAGCCGACTTTTTCTACGAGCAGTACTTC. It is translated as CATLRAADFFYEQYF.

The chain couples TRBV7-8 to TRBJ2-2; TRBD2 might be the D (6 bases). CDR1 and CDR2 (germline): SGHVS, FQNEAQ. This CDR3 has 17 residues. V lost 7 bases to trimming and J lost 5 bases, with 23 bases between them. In DNA, the CDR3 is TGTGCCAGCAACCTAGGCGGAGGGTCCTCGGGGACCGGGGAGCTGTTTTTT. Its translation: CASNLGGGSSGTGELFF.